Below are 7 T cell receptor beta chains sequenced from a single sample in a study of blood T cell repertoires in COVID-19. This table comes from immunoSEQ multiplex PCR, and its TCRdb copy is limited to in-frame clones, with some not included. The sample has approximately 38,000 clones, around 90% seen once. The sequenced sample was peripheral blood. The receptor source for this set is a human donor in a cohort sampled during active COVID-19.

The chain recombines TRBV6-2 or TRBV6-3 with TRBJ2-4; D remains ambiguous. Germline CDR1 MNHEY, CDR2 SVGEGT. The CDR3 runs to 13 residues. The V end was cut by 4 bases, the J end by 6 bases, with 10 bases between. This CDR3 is CASSLPGTNIQYF. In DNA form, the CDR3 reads TGTGCCAGCAGTTTGCCAGGTACAAACATTCAGTACTTC.

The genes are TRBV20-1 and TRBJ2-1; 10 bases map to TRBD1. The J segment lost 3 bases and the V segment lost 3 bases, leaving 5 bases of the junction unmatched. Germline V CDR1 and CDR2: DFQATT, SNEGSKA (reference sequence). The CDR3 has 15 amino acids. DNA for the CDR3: TGCAGTGCTAGTGTCGGACAGGGGGACTACAATGAGCAGTTCTTC. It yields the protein CSASVGQGDYNEQFF.

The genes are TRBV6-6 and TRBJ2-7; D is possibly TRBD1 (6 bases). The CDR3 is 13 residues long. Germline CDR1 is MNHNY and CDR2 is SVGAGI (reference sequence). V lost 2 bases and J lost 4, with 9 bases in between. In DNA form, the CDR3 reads TGTGCCAGCAGTTACGTGCAGGGGTACGAGCAGTACTTC. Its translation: CASSYVQGYEQYF.

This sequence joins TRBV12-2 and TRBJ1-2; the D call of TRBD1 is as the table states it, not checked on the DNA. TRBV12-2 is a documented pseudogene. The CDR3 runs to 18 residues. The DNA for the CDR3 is TGTGCAAGTCGCTTAGCGTATGGGGCTCCTCTCTGGAACTATGGCTACACCTTC. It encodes CASRLAYGAPLWNYGYTF.

The CDR3 region has the DNA TGTGCCAGCAGCCTGAGGAAACTAGCAGATACGCAGTATTTT. Encoded protein: CASSLRKLADTQYF. The chain has TRBV6-2 or TRBV6-3 and TRBJ2-3; TRBD2 might be the D (5 bases). CDR1 is MNHEY, CDR2 SVGEGT, per germline. The CDR3 length is 14 residues. Trimming left V 6 bases short and J 4 bases short, with 14 bases between.

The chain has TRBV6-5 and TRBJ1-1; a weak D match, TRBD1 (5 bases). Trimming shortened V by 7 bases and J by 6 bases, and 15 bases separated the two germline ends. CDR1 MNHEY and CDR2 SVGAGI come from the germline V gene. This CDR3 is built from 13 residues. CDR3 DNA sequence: TGTGCCAGCACCACAGGTTTAGGGTCTGAAGCTTTCTTT. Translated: CASTTGLGSEAFF.

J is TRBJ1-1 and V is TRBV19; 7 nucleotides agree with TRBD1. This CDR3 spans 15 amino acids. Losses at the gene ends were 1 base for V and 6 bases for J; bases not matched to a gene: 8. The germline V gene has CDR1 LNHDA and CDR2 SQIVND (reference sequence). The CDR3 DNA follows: TGTGCCAGTAGTATAGCCAGGGGGGCCGACGCTGAAGCTTTCTTT. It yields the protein CASSIARGADAEAFF.